This T cell receptor beta chain was found in a study of regulatory T cells in long-lasting Graves disease. This sample's time point: persistent/refractory GD, antithyroid drugs over 5 years with positive TRAb. The TCR library was made from RNA that had been extracted from PBMCs in TRIzol. This CDR3 is built from 15 residues. V lost 1 base to trimming and J lost 3 bases, with 11 bases between them. The V gene's germline CDR1 is SGHVS and CDR2 FQNEAQ. The TCR beta library used iRepertoire HTBI primers with Arm-PCR amplification of CDR3. A single record per CDR3 protein comes from TCRdb applying MiXCR to the multiplex PCR reads. The sample shows 300,000 to 500,000 distinct CDR3 sequences, more than 20% of them seen only once.

The chain has TRBV7-8 and TRBJ2-3; TRBD2 might be the D (6 bases). This TCR derives from a female donor with Graves disease. Sequencing used peripheral blood mononuclear cells (PBMCs), obtained when the disease was refractory, from a patient treated with antithyroid drugs. DNA of the CDR3: TGTGCCAGCAGCTTAGGGGCGGGACGAACAGATACGCAGTATTTT. Encoded protein: CASSLGAGRTDTQYF.